This T cell receptor (beta chain) was recovered during a study of T cells in Graves' hyperthyroidism and ophthalmopathy. Authors of the study amplified TCR beta CDR3 regions from RNA transcripts. The HTBI set primed first-round TCR CDR3 RT-PCR. TCRdb passed the multiplex PCR reads through MiXCR, listing each CDR3 protein once. The sample holds 750,000 to 900,000 distinct CDR3 sequences, around 38% seen once. CDR3 length equals 15 residues. V dropped 3 bases and J dropped 4; count of bases not matched to a gene: 6. The germline gives CDR1 SGDLS, CDR2 YYNGEE. Patients aged 18 to 65 had newly diagnosed hyperthyroidism of under 2 months' duration. The table lists this clonotype with a few counts.

The source is a young man with Graves' hyperthyroidism. J is TRBJ2-2 and V is TRBV9, with TRBD1 matching 7 bases. Sequencing was done on a sample of blood. The CDR3, as DNA: TGTGCCAGCAGCGCGATGGCAGGGGGCACCGGGGAGCTGTTTTTT. Its protein is CASSAMAGGTGELFF.